This TCR beta chain was profiled in a study of T cell repertoires in cytomegalovirus infection. Study-level information: The authors used CMV epitopes that were HLA-C-restricted (recently identified) and HLA-B-restricted (well studied). Indicated by public TCR beta signatures were CMV infection and matching HLA type. Study outcomes and limitations: HLA-C-restricted, CMV-specific TCR beta clonotypes were dominant ex vivo. CMV carriers with the relevant HLA were identified by cumulative public TCR beta family frequency.

This clonotype occurred many times. No antigen is known for it. Each CDR3 protein is one row after TCRdb ran MiXCR on the reads. Among around 900,000 distinct CDR3 sequences, around 31% were seen once, and the ten largest hold over 13%. This receptor was identified in a human donor in good health (CMV status not recorded). Some clones in this sample may be carry-over from other donors' samples. This specimen was cultured CD8+ T cells from PBMCs, taken from culture after CMV antigen stimulation.

The CDR3 region is CASSLQGTMNTEAFF. The CDR3 DNA follows: TGTGCCAGCAGCTTACAGGGGACAATGAACACTGAAGCTTTCTTT. V gene TRBV7-2 combines with J gene TRBJ1-1; D might be TRBD1 (6 bases). Germline V gene sequence: CDR1 SGHTA, CDR2 FQGNSA. Trimming left V 2 bases short and J 0 bases short, with 10 bases between. This CDR3 has 15 amino acids. Full variable domain (rest looked up from reference TRBV7-2 and TRBJ1-1): GAGVSQSPSNKVTEKGKDVELRCDPISGHTALYWYRQSLGQGLEFLIYFQGNSAPDKSGLPSDRFSAERTGGSVSTLTIQRTQQEDSAVYLCASSLQGTMNTEAFFGQGTRLTVV.